This T cell receptor beta chain was captured in a study of T-cell memory formation after mild COVID-19 listed by TCRdb under 2021. As for the study more broadly: TCR sequence clusters from the two donors were largely donor specific. Longitudinal TCRalpha and TCRbeta repertoire sequencing tracked T-cell clones expanding and contracting after mild COVID-19 in two donors. Two young, previously healthy adult volunteers, one female and one male, were included in the cohort. Study-wide conclusions, independent of this receptor: Some responding clones were detected in pre-infection memory, which suggested that pre-existing cross-reactive memory T cells had joined the SARS-CoV-2 response. Balanced CD4/CD8 phenotypes were observed for clones contracting from day 15 to 85, whereas a bias towards CD4+ was observed for a second wave of clones expanding from day 15 to 37. Contracting CD4+ clones appeared mostly in the CM and EM memory subsets, whereas CD8+ clones were enriched in EMRA. Whether the second-wave clones peaking on day 37 were SARS-CoV-2 specific was not confirmed. The study included only two mild cases, and larger cohorts that include severe cases with pre-infection samples were judged to be necessary.

For this clonotype: What antigen it recognizes has not been identified. Qualities for individual bases were not recorded, and no much larger clone is one base off.

The sample was run on an Illumina NovaSeq 6000. TCRalpha and TCRbeta cDNA libraries were built by 5'RACE with constant-segment primers, adding sample barcodes and unique molecular identifiers. Trizol reagent was used to extract RNA from every sample. Library amplification was performed in two PCR steps, and a second sample barcode and Illumina TruSeq adapters were introduced in the second step. The libraries were sequenced on an Illumina NovaSeq using 2 x 150 bp paired-end reads. The original pipeline was this. Demultiplexing of reads and collapsing into UMI-guided consensus sequences were performed with migec v1.2.7. With mixcr v2.1.11, UMI consensuses were aligned to TRA and TRB V and J templates and assembled into clonotypes. Clonotypes were classified as expanded or contracted when called significant by both edgeR and NoisET, with noise models trained on biological replicates. For edgeR calls, a false discovery rate-adjusted p below 0.01 and a log2 fold-change threshold of 1 were applied. As an exploratory analysis of dynamics, PCA with hierarchical clustering was applied to max-normalized trajectories of the 1000 most abundant clonotypes. Each responding clone was given a CD4 or CD8 phenotype based on the CD4+ and CD8+ repertoires, which had been sequenced separately. Through fastp at Q25 and MiXCR, TCRdb rebuilt clones from the public reads, retaining in-frame beta chains. Each record represents a unique CDR3 protein, reported with the most common genes and DNA among its rows. The V and J calls, along with clone size, are taken from TCRdb and not from the paper's own processing. This sample has around 300,000 distinct CDR3 sequences in its table, and roughly 13% of those were observed once. The ten most abundant clones make up about a fifth of the sample.

The germline V gene provides CDR1 SGHTA and CDR2 FQGNSA. The cysteine opens and the phenylalanine closes a CDR3 of 16 amino acids. Only CDR3 DNA remains: 48 bases, in frame from the first base. The germline V end is reduced by 5 bases and the J end by 4 bases; junction bases left unmatched: 8. Ficoll-Paque density gradient centrifugation was used to isolate PBMCs. This chain joins TRBV7-2 to TRBJ2-3; the central 11 bases match TRBD1. The sequence was obtained from a young man who had mild COVID-19 (a few samples of this study predate the infection). The sample titles of this study are shuffled in the database, so cell type and time point are left out; the donor was told from shared clones. Input material: PBMCs or a T cell subset sorted from them (not recorded which). CDR3 sequence: CASSPGTGGLADTQYF. The DNA is as follows: TGTGCCAGCAGCCCCGGGACAGGGGGTTTAGCAGATACGCAGTATTTT.